The T cell receptor beta chain described here comes from a study of T cells in Graves' hyperthyroidism and ophthalmopathy (dated by TCRdb to about 2019). General notes on the study: Peripheral blood samples were taken at initial diagnosis, before any treatment was given. A discovery cohort of approximately 97 patients, about 43 with Graves' ophthalmopathy and under 60 with stable Graves' hyperthyroidism, was used to find distinguishing TCR V-J signatures. An independent validation cohort of fewer than 20 hyperthyroidism patients and some 15 patients who later progressed to ophthalmopathy tested prospective prediction of ophthalmopathy. For training and testing, the 95 to 100 patients in the discovery cohort were randomly divided in a 7:3 ratio. The study also compared thyroid tissue and blood T-cell repertoires from five or six Graves' hyperthyroidism patients. After sampling, hyperthyroidism patients received methimazole starting at 30 mg daily, and ophthalmopathy patients received high-dose intravenous methylprednisolone. The paper reports TCR Vbeta CDR3 sequencing of fewer than 150 peripheral blood samples: 43 ophthalmopathy, 75 to 80 hyperthyroidism and 17 progressor patients.

Trimming leaves V shorter by 1 base and J shorter by 3 bases, with the junction holding 4 bases beyond the gene matches. The CDR3 sequence holds 14 residues, the cysteine and phenylalanine included. The kept DNA is CDR3 alone, 42 bases in frame from the first base. Per the germline V gene (reference sequence), DFQATT is the CDR1 and SNEGSKA is the CDR2. Comment on this clonotype: It has no known antigen specificity. No much larger clone is present one base from it, and per-base qualities are unavailable.

The TCR beta CDR3 regions were amplified from the RNA transcripts. A first-round RT-PCR of the TCR CDR3 used the HTBI primer set with the Qiagen OneStep RT-PCR kit. Libraries were constructed in a second round of multiplex PCR, after which size selection and purification were performed. Paired-end sequencing of the libraries was performed with 100 bp reads on an Illumina HiSeq2000. Processing in the source paper ran as follows. SOAPnuke was used to process the raw data, throwing out any read that contained adapters or uncalled bases, had a mean Phred below 15, or lacked an exact constant-primer or identifier match. High-quality paired reads were merged using COPE v1.2.5, and each unique nucleotide sequence was defined as a clonotype. MiTCR v1.1 was used to align the clonotypes against IMGT TRBV, TRBD and TRBJ reference segments. Analysis was restricted to V-J combinations with a frequency above 0.0001, which covered roughly 99% of repertoires. The TCS score was defined as F50 (clonal expansion) divided by E x V (chaos), with BLOSUM62-based TCRdist calculated between CDR3 peptides within each V-J. Welch's t-statistics and random forest reduced around 520 V-J features to about 13, which were used in a naive Bayes classifier (R e1071). The Morisita-Horn index was used to measure how similar the thyroid and blood repertoires were. Through fastp at Q25 and MiXCR, TCRdb rebuilt clones from the public reads, retaining in-frame beta chains. Under each unique CDR3 protein, matching rows form one entry showing the most common genes and DNA. The V and J calls were determined by TCRdb, not by the authors. Present in this sample are nearly 750,000 distinct CDR3 sequences, approximately 36% of which were seen just once. The biggest ten clones account for approximately 31% of the sample.

Here is what the overall study found, with its caveats: Most expanded thyroid clonotypes (frequency above 0.001) were also found in blood, which suggests that blood repertoires may mirror thyroid immune responses. Sample size was not statistically predetermined, and investigators were not blinded to group allocation. In validation, the model predicted progression to ophthalmopathy with approximately 69% sensitivity and over 72% specificity, a median of roughly seven months before onset. A 13 V-J signature model separated ophthalmopathy from stable hyperthyroidism, with approximately 87% sensitivity and 81% to 83% specificity in cross-validation and 80%/75% in testing.

Stable Graves' hyperthyroidism was defined as no progression to ophthalmopathy during 18 months of follow-up. Hyperthyroidism patients were aged 18 to 65 years and newly diagnosed, with disease duration of less than 2 months. Exclusion was applied to patients with uncontrolled infections, other autoimmune diseases, pregnancy or lactation. Diagnoses were based on clinical symptoms, serum thyroxine and TRAb, thyroid ultrasound and orbital computed tomography. PBMCs were isolated from around 10 ml of fresh peripheral blood by Ficoll-Paque density gradient centrifugation. Trizol reagent was used to extract total RNA, and RNA quality was then checked on an Agilent 2100 Bioanalyzer.

The rearranged chain carries TRBV20-1 and TRBJ2-5, with 8 bases in between that match TRBD1. The sequencing sample was made of blood. This clonotype was obtained from a woman aged 40-49 years with Graves' hyperthyroidism. For the CDR3, the sequence is CSARATGGKETQYF. The DNA is as follows: TGCAGTGCTAGAGCCACAGGGGGGAAAGAGACCCAGTACTTC.